This is a list of T cell receptor beta chains from one sample in a study of T cells in localized non-small cell lung cancer. The table came from immunoSEQ multiplex PCR; TCRdb's copy has only in-frame clones and leaves some out. The sample has approximately 80,000 clones; approximately 80% are singletons. The starting material was peripheral blood, obtained before any cancer treatment. The receptors come from a female donor of 60 years or more with stage I lung adenocarcinoma. The CDR3 runs from the conserved cysteine through the conserved F or W. D genes are given only for firm matches. Some rows have no size entry. The others give once, few or many, or a class for an expanded clone.

>-|TRBV21-1|TRBJ2-7|-
TGTGCCAGCAGCCACAAGAGACAGGTCTACGAGCAGTACTTC
CASSHKRQVYEQYF
>-|TRBV5-6|TRBJ1-2|-
TGTGCCAGCAGCTTGGCAGGGTATGGCTACACCTTC
CASSLAGYGYTF
>-|TRBV9|TRBJ2-1|TRBD1
TGTGCCAGCAGCAGAACAGGGGTGGACCCCAATGAGCAGTTCTTC
CASSRTGVDPNEQFF
>-|TRBV7-2|TRBJ1-5|-
TGTGCCAGCAGCCCACAGAGCAATCAGCCCCAGCATTTT
CASSPQSNQPQHF
>once|TRBV5-1|TRBJ2-5|-
TGCGCCAGCAGCCCGACCGAGCAAGAGACCCAGTACTTC
CASSPTEQETQYF
>-|TRBV7-8|TRBJ1-2|TRBD1
TGTGCCAGCAGCCTCCGGGACAGTACCTATGGCTACACCTTC
CASSLRDSTYGYTF
>once|TRBV4-2|TRBJ1-1|-
TGTGCCAGCAGCCAAGGGCGTAAGTCCAGGGAAGAGACTGAAGCTTTCTTT
CASSQGRKSREETEAFF
>-|TRBV6-5|TRBJ1-3|-
TGTGCCAGCAGTTACTCGTGGGGAGACGGAAACACCATATATTTT
CASSYSWGDGNTIYF
>-|TRBV5-1|TRBJ1-2|-
TGCGCCAGCAGCTTGGCGGAGGGCCGCTATGGCTACACCTTC
CASSLAEGRYGYTF
>-|TRBV6-6|TRBJ2-5|TRBD2
TGTGCCAGCAGTTACACACTAGCGGCCCAAGAGACCCAGTACTTC
CASSYTLAAQETQYF
>few|TRBV7-9|TRBJ1-1|-
TGTGCCAGCAGCTTGGGACAAGGGACTTTCTTT
CASSLGQGTFF
>-|TRBV11-2|TRBJ2-1|TRBD2
TGTGCCAGCAGCTATATCCAAGCGGGAGGTAGGGATGAGCAGTTCTTC
CASSYIQAGGRDEQFF
>-|TRBV28|TRBJ1-1|-
TGTGCCAGCAGTGAACCGTTCGGGGACGGGAACACTGAAGCTTTCTTT
CASSEPFGDGNTEAFF
>once|TRBV19|TRBJ2-7|TRBD2
TGTGCCAGCGGACTAGCGGGAACCTACGAGCAGTACTTC
CASGLAGTYEQYF
>-|TRBV27|TRBJ1-5|-
TGTGCCAGCCGAGGGGTCGCGGGGGCTCAGCCCCAGCATTTT
CASRGVAGAQPQHF
>-|TRBV7-2|TRBJ2-3|-
TGTGCCAGCAGCGGTGACAGATATAGCACAGATACGCAGTATTTT
CASSGDRYSTDTQYF
>-|TRBV4-3|TRBJ2-1|TRBD1
TGCGCCAGCAAAGAGGGACAGGGGGCTTTCAATGAGCAGTTCTTC
CASKEGQGAFNEQFF
>-|TRBV28|TRBJ1-2|-
TGTGCCACCAAGGACGGCATCTATGGCTACACCTTC
CATKDGIYGYTF
>-|TRBV6-7|TRBJ2-1|-
TGTGCCAGCAGTTACTCGTATTTATTTGACAGGAGGGTTTGCAATGAGCAGTTCTTC
CASSYSYLFDRRVCNEQFF
>once|TRBV18|TRBJ2-7|-
TGTGCCAGCTCACCCTATAGAGGAAAAACCTACGAGCAGTACTTC
CASSPYRGKTYEQYF
>-|TRBV7-2|TRBJ2-7|-
TGTGCCAGCAGCTTAAACGGGCAGGGGCCCTACGAGCAGTACTTC
CASSLNGQGPYEQYF
>-|TRBV6-6|TRBJ2-7|-
TGTGCCAGCAGAAGAGGGATTCTCTCCTACGAGCAGTACTTC
CASRRGILSYEQYF
>few|TRBV5-1|TRBJ2-2|TRBD1
TGCGCCAGCAGCTTATACGGACAGGGGGCGAACACCGGGGAGCTGTTTTTT
CASSLYGQGANTGELFF
>few|TRBV9|TRBJ1-3|-
TGTGCCAGCAGCCCTCAGGGAAACACCATATATTTT
CASSPQGNTIYF
>few|TRBV28|TRBJ1-5|TRBD1
TGTGCCAGCAGGGCCAACACAGGGGGCGCAGAGCAGCCCCAGCATTTT
CASRANTGGAEQPQHF
>few|TRBV28|TRBJ2-7|TRBD1
TGTGCCAGCAGGACGACAGGGGCCGAGCAGTACTTC
CASRTTGAEQYF
>-|TRBV18|TRBJ1-2|-
TGTGCCAGCTCAATAAGGGGAAGCTATGGCTACACCTTC
CASSIRGSYGYTF
>-|TRBV19|TRBJ2-4|-
TGTGCCAGTAGTATAACGGGGGTCGGCATTCAGTACTTC
CASSITGVGIQYF